This T cell receptor (beta chain) was recovered during a study of blood T cells in healthy people across ages. The wider study: When template switching was applied, about one barcoded beta molecule was captured per two T cells.

Note on this clonotype: What it recognizes is unknown.

The CDR3 consists of 19 residues. From germline, CDR1 is SEHNR and CDR2 FQNEAQ (reference sequence). The J segment lost 11 bases and the V segment lost 7 bases, leaving 27 bases of the junction unmatched. Overall study results and limits: A roughly linear fall in TCR beta diversity per million T cells was seen with increasing age.

A J-beta primer mix and a sample-barcoded 5' primer were used in a second PCR of roughly 6 to 11 cycles. TCRdb re-derived calls from the 5' RACE reads in MiXCR, one entry per CDR3 protein. There are about 930,000 distinct CDR3 sequences in the sample; about 27% occur only once, and about a tenth lies in the top ten. The same sample was also studied in work on T cells of mothers and their children. In that study: A few mothers and their six children, all healthy Caucasians, donated. Whether related or unrelated, pairs show similar shaping of TCR recombination output by thymic selection.

The clonotype comes from a woman in her thirties or forties in good health. The chain links TRBV7-9 to TRBJ2-5; 11 nucleotides agree with TRBD1. Sequenced input: blood. The CDR3 coding sequence is TGTGCCAGCATCACTTCAGTAGGACAGGGGGCGAGGAGGAACAATGAGCAGTACTTC. Protein product: CASITSVGQGARRNNEQYF.